The 5 T cell receptor beta chains listed next were all sequenced from one sample in a study of blood T cells in healthy people across ages. The second PCR ran roughly 6 to 11 cycles with a sample-barcoded 5' primer and J-beta primers. TCRdb re-called the 5' RACE reads through MiXCR, storing one row per CDR3 protein. The table includes some 550,000 distinct CDR3 sequences, under 55% detected once. The specimen sequenced was blood. These receptors were obtained from a man older than 75 in good health.

This clonotype has only a few counts. This chain joins TRBV29-1 and TRBJ1-4; a possible D gene is TRBD1 (5 bases). Germline CDR1 and CDR2: SQVTM and ANQGSEA. The germline V and J ends were trimmed by 7 bases and 6 bases, with 9 bases remaining between them. The CDR3 spans 11 residues. The chain's CDR3 is CSAGGDEKLFF. The DNA of the CDR3 is TGCAGCGCCGGGGGGGATGAAAAACTGTTTTTT.

This clonotype was seen more than once but under ten times. The chain employs TRBV12-3 or TRBV12-4 and TRBJ2-3, with TRBD1 matching 7 bases. This CDR3 comprises 14 residues. The ends lost 6 bases at V and 2 bases at J; junction bases unmatched: 5. CDR3 DNA: TGTGCCAGCAGCTCGGGACAGCTCACAGATACGCAGTATTTT. It is translated as CASSSGQLTDTQYF.

The V gene is TRBV7-2, the J gene TRBJ2-7, with D maybe TRBD2 (5 bases). V was shortened by 1 base and J by 9 bases, with 16 bases between the two germline ends. The CDR3 runs to 14 residues. The V gene's germline CDR1 is SGHTA and CDR2 FQGNSA. The CDR3 loop reads CASSLEFLFGGQYF. The CDR3 coding sequence is TGTGCCAGCAGCTTAGAGTTCTTATTTGGAGGGCAGTACTTC.

In its sample, this clonotype was seen a few times. The chain recombines TRBV5-5 with TRBJ2-1, with 7 nucleotides matching TRBD2. The CDR3 spans 16 residues. The germline CDR1 and CDR2 sequences are SGHKS and YYEKEE (reference sequence). Unmatched junction bases numbered 10, after V lost 0 bases and J lost 7 bases. The CDR3, as DNA: TGTGCCAGCAGCTTGGTTGGCGGGAGTGACATGAATGAGCAGTTCTTC. It yields the protein CASSLVGGSDMNEQFF.

The CDR3 DNA reads as TGCGCCAGCAGCTTCTACAGGGGCTTGAACACTGAAGCTTTCTTT. Protein: CASSFYRGLNTEAFF. The chain combines TRBV5-1 with TRBJ1-1, with 7 bases lining up with TRBD1. CDR1 and CDR2 (germline): SGHRS, YFSETQ. Trimming at V came to 2 bases and at J to 0 bases, leaving 4 bases not matched to a gene. CDR3 size: 15 residues.